The 14 T cell receptor beta chains listed next were all sequenced from one sample in a study of blood T cell repertoires in COVID-19. The table came from immunoSEQ multiplex PCR; TCRdb's copy has only in-frame clones and leaves some out. Of about 73,000 clones in the sample, nearly 85% were seen once. The sequenced sample consisted of peripheral blood. All receptors come from a woman aged 55-70 years with acute or convalescent COVID-19.

The chain links TRBV9 to TRBJ2-2; 8 positions match TRBD2. Trimming at V came to 4 bases and at J to 9 bases, leaving 11 bases not matched to a gene. The CDR3 extends over 15 amino acids. Germline CDR1 reads SGDLS; CDR2 reads YYNGEE. CDR3 region: CASSLTAGAPRELFF. The CDR3 DNA sequence: TGTGCCAGCAGCCTAACAGCGGGGGCCCCCCGGGAGCTGTTTTTT.

This chain links TRBV6-6 with TRBJ1-1; 8 positions match TRBD1. Germline CDR1 is MNHNY and CDR2 is SVGAGI (reference sequence). Trimming took 6 bases from V and 1 from J; bases not matched to a gene: 10. This CDR3 region has 16 residues. CDR3 region: CASRDRTGRENTEAFF. The CDR3 DNA follows: TGTGCCAGCAGGGATCGGACAGGGCGTGAGAACACTGAAGCTTTCTTT.

V is TRBV18 and J is TRBJ2-4; D not resolved. V was clipped by 0 bases and J by 0 bases, with 6 bases between them. CDR3 length equals 15 residues. The V gene's germline CDR1 is KGHSH and CDR2 LQKENI. The CDR3, as DNA: TGTGCCAGCTCACCACCGAGCGTAGCCAAAAACATTCAGTACTTC. Translating gives CASSPPSVAKNIQYF.

The chain recombines TRBV18 with TRBJ1-4; 7 positions agree with TRBD1. The trim removed 5 bases at V and 0 bases at J, leaving 6 bases unmatched. Per the germline V gene, CDR1 is KGHSH and CDR2 is LQKENI. The CDR3 has 16 amino acids. The CDR3 DNA reads as TGTGCCAGCTCAGCCACAGGGGCTGCAACTAATGAAAAACTGTTTTTT. Amino acids: CASSATGAATNEKLFF.

The J gene is TRBJ1-1, the V gene TRBV9, with D perhaps TRBD1 (6 bases). This CDR3 region has 15 residues. Germline V gives CDR1 SGDLS, CDR2 YYNGEE. V lost 2 bases to trimming and J lost 3 bases, with 14 bases between them. The CDR3 here is CASSVGIPGDTEAFF. The CDR3 region has the DNA TGTGCCAGCAGCGTGGGAATCCCAGGGGACACTGAAGCTTTCTTT.

This clone was seen only once. J is TRBJ1-1 and V is TRBV5-4; tentatively, D is TRBD1 (5 bases). Trimming left V 4 bases short and J 5 bases short, with 15 bases between. CDR3 length: 14 amino acids. Looked up from germline, CDR1 is SGHNT and CDR2 is YYREEE (reference sequence). DNA of the CDR3: TGTGCCAGCAGCCCTACAGGAACGAGTACTGAAGCTTTCTTT. Translated: CASSPTGTSTEAFF.

The V gene is TRBV9, the J gene TRBJ2-7; D unresolved. Germline V lookup: CDR1 SGDLS, CDR2 YYNGEE. Trimming cost V 0 bases and J 3 bases, with 13 bases left between them. CDR3 length: 15 amino acids. The CDR3 region has the DNA TGTGCCAGCAGCGTAGCTTTCAACAATCTCTACGAGCAGTACTTC. Its protein is CASSVAFNNLYEQYF.

The chain carries TRBV5-5 and TRBJ2-7, with 7 bases matching TRBD1. CDR3 size: 14 residues. The germline CDR1 and CDR2 sequences are SGHKS and YYEKEE (reference sequence). Trimming took 7 bases from V and 3 from J; bases not matched to a gene: 10. In nucleotides, the CDR3 is TGTGCCAGCGGGTTCCGGGACAGCTACTACGAGCAGTACTTC. Protein product: CASGFRDSYYEQYF.

V is TRBV29-1 and J is TRBJ1-2; 8 nucleotides line up with TRBD1. V lost 0 bases, J lost 3 bases, and 6 bases stayed unmatched. Germline lookup yields CDR1 SQVTM and CDR2 ANQGSEA. This CDR3 spans 15 amino acids. The DNA of the CDR3 is TGCAGCGTTGAAGATCGACAGGGGCTTTACTATGGCTACACCTTC. This codes for CSVEDRQGLYYGYTF.

The CDR3 region is CATSTTKAGPNSPLHF. The CDR3 nucleotides read TGTGCCACCAGCACAACCAAGGCAGGGCCGAATTCACCCCTCCACTTT. The rearrangement joins TRBV15 to TRBJ1-6, with D maybe TRBD1 (5 bases). The CDR3 spans 16 residues. Germline CDR1 is LNHNV and CDR2 is YYDKDF (reference sequence). The V gene lost 4 bases and the J gene lost 7 bases, with 17 bases spanning the gap.

In this sample, this clone turned up a few times. The CDR3 bases are TGTGCCAGCAGTTATCTGGGACAGGGGGCGCGGGGCTACACCTTC. Translated, it gives CASSYLGQGARGYTF. This chain joins TRBV6-5 and TRBJ1-2; 12 bases fit TRBD1. This CDR3 region has 15 residues. The V gene's germline CDR1 is MNHEY and CDR2 SVGAGI. With 3 bases clipped from V and 8 bases from J, the junction kept 7 bases outside the gene matches.

V gene TRBV6-2 or TRBV6-3 combines with J gene TRBJ1-1, with TRBD1 identical over 10 bases. The CDR3 loop spans 18 amino acids. Trimming cost V 4 bases and J 1 base; bases outside gene matches: 12. Germline-derived CDR1 and CDR2 are MNHEY and SVGEGT. CDR3 protein: CASSSWTGGMGKNTEAFF. The CDR3 nucleotides are TGTGCCAGCAGTTCCTGGACAGGGGGAATGGGTAAGAACACTGAAGCTTTCTTT.

Only one count was recorded for this clone. V usage is TRBV18 and J usage is TRBJ1-1; no clear D. The germline V gene encodes CDR1 KGHSH and CDR2 LQKENI. Trimming left V 2 bases short and J 3 bases short, with 13 bases between. The CDR3 is made up of 15 amino acids. CDR3 sequence reads: CASSPSRVGDTEAFF. The CDR3 nucleotides read TGTGCCAGCTCACCATCACGGGTCGGGGACACTGAAGCTTTCTTT.

As to this clone: An end of the junction differs from the germline gene, which may be a read error. The chain couples TRBV5-4 to TRBJ2-2, with D unresolved. The CDR3 is made up of 14 amino acids. CDR1 is SGHNT, CDR2 YYREEE, per germline (reference sequence). For the CDR3, the DNA is TGTGCCAGCAGCTTGAGAGCGAACGCCGGGGAGCTGTTTTTT. This sequence encodes CASSLRANAGELFF.